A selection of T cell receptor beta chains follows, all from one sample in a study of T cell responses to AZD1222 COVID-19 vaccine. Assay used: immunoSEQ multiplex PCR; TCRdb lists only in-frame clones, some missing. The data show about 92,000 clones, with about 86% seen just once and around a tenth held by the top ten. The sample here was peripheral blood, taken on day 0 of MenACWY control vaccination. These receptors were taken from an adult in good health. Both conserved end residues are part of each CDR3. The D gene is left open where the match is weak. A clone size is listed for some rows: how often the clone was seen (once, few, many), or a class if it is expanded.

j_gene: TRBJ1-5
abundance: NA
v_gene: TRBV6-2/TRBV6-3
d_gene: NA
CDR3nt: TGTGCCAGCAGTTACTCGAGGAGGAGCAATCAGCCCCAGCATTTT
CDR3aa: CASSYSRRSNQPQHF

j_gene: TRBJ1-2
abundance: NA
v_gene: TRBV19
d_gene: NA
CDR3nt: TGTGCCAGTAGCGCCGAGGTTGTCAATGGCTACACCTTC
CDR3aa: CASSAEVVNGYTF

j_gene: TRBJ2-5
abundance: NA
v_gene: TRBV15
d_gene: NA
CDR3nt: TGTGCCACCAGCAGAGATCAGGGGAGGGAAGAGACCCAGTACTTC
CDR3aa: CATSRDQGREETQYF

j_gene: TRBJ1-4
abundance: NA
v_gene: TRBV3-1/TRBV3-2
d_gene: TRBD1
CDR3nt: TGTGCCAGCAGCCAAGTACGGACAGGGTATGAAAAACTGTTTTTT
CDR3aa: CASSQVRTGYEKLFF

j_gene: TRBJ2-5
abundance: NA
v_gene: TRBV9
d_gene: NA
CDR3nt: TGTGCCAGCAGCGACGGGACAAGGGGGGAAGAGACCCAGTACTTC
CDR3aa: CASSDGTRGEETQYF

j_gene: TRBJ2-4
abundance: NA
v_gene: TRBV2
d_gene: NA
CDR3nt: TGTGCCAGCAGCGCGTATCAAAACATTCAGTACTTC
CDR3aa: CASSAYQNIQYF

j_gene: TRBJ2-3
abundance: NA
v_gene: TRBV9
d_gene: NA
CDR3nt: TGTGCCAGCAGGCCTAGGAGAAATACGCAGTATTTT
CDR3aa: CASRPRRNTQYF

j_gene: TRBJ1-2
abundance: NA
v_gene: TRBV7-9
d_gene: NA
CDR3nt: TGTGCCAGCAGCTTAGGGCAGGGAGGAGTAGACACCTTC
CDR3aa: CASSLGQGGVDTF

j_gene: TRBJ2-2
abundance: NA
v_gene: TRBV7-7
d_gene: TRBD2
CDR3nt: TGTGCCAGCAGCGTTAGCGGGCCCAACACCGGGGAGCTGTTTTTT
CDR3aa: CASSVSGPNTGELFF

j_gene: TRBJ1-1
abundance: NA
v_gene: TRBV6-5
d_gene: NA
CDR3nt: TGTGCCAGCAGTTACTCGGTCCTAGGGGACACTGAAGCTTTCTTT
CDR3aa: CASSYSVLGDTEAFF

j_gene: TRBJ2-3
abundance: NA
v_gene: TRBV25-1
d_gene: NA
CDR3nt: TGTGCCAGCAAAAGTGGGGGCGGACTCACAGATACGCAGTATTTT
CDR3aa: CASKSGGGLTDTQYF

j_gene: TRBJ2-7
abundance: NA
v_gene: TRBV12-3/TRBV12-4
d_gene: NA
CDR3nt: TGTGCCAGCAGTTTCGGGGCGGAGGGCGAGCAGTACTTC
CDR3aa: CASSFGAEGEQYF

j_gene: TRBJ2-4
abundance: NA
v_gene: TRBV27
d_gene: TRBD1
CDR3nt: TGTGCCAGCAGTCTAAACGTTAACAGGGGATTGGCCAAAAACATTCAGTACTTC
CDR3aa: CASSLNVNRGLAKNIQYF

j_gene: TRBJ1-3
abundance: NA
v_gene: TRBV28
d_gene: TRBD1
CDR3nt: TGTGCCAGCAGTACGACAGGGGTGGGAAACACCATATATTTT
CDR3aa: CASSTTGVGNTIYF

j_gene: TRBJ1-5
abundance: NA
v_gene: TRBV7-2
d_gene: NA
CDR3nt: TGTGCCAGCAGCCCCCTGCGTGGCAATCAGCCCCAGCATTTT
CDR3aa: CASSPLRGNQPQHF

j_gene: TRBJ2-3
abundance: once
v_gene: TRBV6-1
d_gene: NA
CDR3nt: TGTGCCAGCAGTGAAGGGGATACGCAGTATTTT
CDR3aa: CASSEGDTQYF

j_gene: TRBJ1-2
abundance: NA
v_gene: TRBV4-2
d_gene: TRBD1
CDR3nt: TGTGCCAGCAGCTTGCAAGGCCGGGACAGGGCGTATGGCTACACCTTC
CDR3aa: CASSLQGRDRAYGYTF

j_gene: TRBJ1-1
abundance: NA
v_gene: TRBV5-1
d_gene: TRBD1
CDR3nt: TGCGCCAGCACACACAGGGGCTACGATATGAACACTGAAGCTTTCTTT
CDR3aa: CASTHRGYDMNTEAFF

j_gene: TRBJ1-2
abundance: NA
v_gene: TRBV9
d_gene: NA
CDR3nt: TGTGCCAGCAGCGTAATGCCAGGTGCCTTAACTGGAGGCTACACCTTC
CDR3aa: CASSVMPGALTGGYTF

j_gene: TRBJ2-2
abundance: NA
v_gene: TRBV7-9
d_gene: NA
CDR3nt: TGTGCCAGCAGAGATACAGGGTTTAGTCCGAACACCGGGGAGCTGTTTTTT
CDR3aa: CASRDTGFSPNTGELFF

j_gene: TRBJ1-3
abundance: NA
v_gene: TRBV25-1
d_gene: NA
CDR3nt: TGTGCCAGCAGTGCCACCGGACAGTGGTCTGGAAACACCATATATTTT
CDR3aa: CASSATGQWSGNTIYF

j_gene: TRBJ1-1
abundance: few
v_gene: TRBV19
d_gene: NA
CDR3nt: TGTGCCAGTAAGGTCAGAAACACTGAAGCTTTCTTT
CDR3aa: CASKVRNTEAFF

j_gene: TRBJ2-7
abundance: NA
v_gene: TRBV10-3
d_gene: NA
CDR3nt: TGTGCCATCAGTCCCCCAAGGGGGAGGGTCGGCTACGAGCAGTACTTC
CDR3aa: CAISPPRGRVGYEQYF

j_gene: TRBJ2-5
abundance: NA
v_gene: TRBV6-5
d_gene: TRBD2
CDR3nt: TGTGCCAGCAGTCGGACTAGCTCCCCAGAGACCCAGTACTTC
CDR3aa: CASSRTSSPETQYF

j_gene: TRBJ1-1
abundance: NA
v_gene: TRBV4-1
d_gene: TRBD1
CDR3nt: TGCGCCAGCAGCCAAGATAACAGGGGATCGACTGAAGCTTTCTTT
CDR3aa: CASSQDNRGSTEAFF

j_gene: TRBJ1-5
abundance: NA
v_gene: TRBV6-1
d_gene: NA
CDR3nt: TGTGCCAGCAGTGAACGTTTGAATCAGCCCCAGCATTTT
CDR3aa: CASSERLNQPQHF

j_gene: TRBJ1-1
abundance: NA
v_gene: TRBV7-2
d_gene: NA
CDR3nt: TGTGCCAGCAGCTCATGGGACACACTGAACACTGAAGCTTTCTTT
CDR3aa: CASSSWDTLNTEAFF

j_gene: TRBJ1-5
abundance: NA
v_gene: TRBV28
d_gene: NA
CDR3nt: TGTGCCAGCAGTTTACGGGGTCAGCCCCAGCATTTT
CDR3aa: CASSLRGQPQHF

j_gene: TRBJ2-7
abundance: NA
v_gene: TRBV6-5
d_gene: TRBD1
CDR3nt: TGTGCCAGCAGTACAGGACAGGGACCCTACGAGCAGTACTTC
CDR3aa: CASSTGQGPYEQYF

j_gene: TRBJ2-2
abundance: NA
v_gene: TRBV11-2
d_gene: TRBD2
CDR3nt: TGTGCCAGCAGGCCTACACTAGCGGGGGGGCCCGGGGAGCTGTTTTTT
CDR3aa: CASRPTLAGGPGELFF

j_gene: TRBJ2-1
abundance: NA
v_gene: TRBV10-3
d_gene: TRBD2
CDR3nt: TGTGCCAGCATAGCGGGGGGGAGCGATGAGCAGTTCTTC
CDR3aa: CASIAGGSDEQFF

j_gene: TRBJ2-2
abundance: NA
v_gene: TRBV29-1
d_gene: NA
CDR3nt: TGCAGCGTTGAAGCCAGGGGACTCAACACCGGGGAGCTGTTTTTT
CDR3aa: CSVEARGLNTGELFF

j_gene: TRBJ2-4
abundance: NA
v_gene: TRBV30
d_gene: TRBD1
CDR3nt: TGTGCCTGGAGTGTGGGGCAGGGGGTCAAAAACATTCAGTACTTC
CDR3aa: CAWSVGQGVKNIQYF

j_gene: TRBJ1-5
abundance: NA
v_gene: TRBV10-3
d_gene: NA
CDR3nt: TGTGCCATCAGTGAGTCGGGGGGGGTCAATCAGCCCCAGCATTTT
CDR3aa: CAISESGGVNQPQHF

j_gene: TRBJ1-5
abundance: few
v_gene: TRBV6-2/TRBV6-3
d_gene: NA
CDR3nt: TGTGCCAGCAGTTACTCCGGTGAGGCCCAGCATTTT
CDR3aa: CASSYSGEAQHF

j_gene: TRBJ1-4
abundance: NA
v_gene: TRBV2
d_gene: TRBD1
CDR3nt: TGTGCCAGCAGGTGGACAGGGTGGGGGTCTGAAAAACTGTTTTTT
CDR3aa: CASRWTGWGSEKLFF

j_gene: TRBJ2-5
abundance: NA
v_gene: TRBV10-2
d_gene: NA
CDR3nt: TGCGCCAGCAGTTTTACAGGGATTCCGGAGACCCAGTACTTC
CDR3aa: CASSFTGIPETQYF

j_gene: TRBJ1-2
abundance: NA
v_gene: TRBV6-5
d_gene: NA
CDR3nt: TGTGCCACCAAAAAGAACAGGGACCCCTATGGCTACACCTTC
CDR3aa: CATKKNRDPYGYTF

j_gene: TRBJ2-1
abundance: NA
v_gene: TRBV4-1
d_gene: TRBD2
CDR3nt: TGCGCCAGCAGCCTGGTCACTAGCGGGGGGGCCAATGAGCAGTTCTTC
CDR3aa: CASSLVTSGGANEQFF

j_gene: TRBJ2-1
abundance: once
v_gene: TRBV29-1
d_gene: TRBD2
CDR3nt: TGCAGCGTAACGGGACTAGCGGGGGGCGGGTACAATGAGCAGTTCTTC
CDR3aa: CSVTGLAGGGYNEQFF

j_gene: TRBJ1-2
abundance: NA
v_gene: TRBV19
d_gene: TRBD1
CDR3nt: TGTGCCAGTAGTAGGGGACAGGATCACTTATTTGGCTACACCTTC
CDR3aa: CASSRGQDHLFGYTF

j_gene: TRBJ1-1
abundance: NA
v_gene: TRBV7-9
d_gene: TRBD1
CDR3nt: TGTGCCAGCAGCATAGACAGGGGAATGCCTGAAGCTTTCTTT
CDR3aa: CASSIDRGMPEAFF

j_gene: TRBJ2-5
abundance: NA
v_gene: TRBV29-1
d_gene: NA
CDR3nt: TGCAGCGTTGAAGTCGTAGGCGGCAAAGAGACCCAGTACTTC
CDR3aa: CSVEVVGGKETQYF

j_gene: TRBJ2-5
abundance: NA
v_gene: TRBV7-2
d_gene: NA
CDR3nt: TGTGCCAGCAGCCCCGGGACAGCGGGGACCCAGTACTTC
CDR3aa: CASSPGTAGTQYF

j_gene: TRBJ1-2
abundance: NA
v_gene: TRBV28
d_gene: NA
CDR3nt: TGTGCCAGCAGTTTAGCTGGAGGGAGGGTTGGCTACACCTTC
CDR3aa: CASSLAGGRVGYTF

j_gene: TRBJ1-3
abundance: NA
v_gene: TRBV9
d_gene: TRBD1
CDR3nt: TGTGCCAGCAGCGTAGCTGAAGGGGGCGAGCCCTCTGGAAACACCATATATTTT
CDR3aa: CASSVAEGGEPSGNTIYF